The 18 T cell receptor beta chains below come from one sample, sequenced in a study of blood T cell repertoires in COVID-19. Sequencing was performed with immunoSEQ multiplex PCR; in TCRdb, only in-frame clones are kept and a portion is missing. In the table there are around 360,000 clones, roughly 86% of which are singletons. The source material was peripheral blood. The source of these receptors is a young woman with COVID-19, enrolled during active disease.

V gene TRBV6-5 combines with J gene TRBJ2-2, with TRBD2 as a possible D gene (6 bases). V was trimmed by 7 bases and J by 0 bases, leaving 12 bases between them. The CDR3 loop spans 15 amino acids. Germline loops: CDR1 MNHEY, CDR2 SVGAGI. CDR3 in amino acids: CASTAGTANTGELFF. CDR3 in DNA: TGTGCCAGCACTGCCGGGACTGCGAACACCGGGGAGCTGTTTTTT.

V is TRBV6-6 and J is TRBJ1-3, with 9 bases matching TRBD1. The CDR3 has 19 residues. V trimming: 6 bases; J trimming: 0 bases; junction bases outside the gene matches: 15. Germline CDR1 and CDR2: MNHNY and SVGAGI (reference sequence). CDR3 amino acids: CASSRFGTGIFSSGNTIYF. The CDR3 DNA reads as TGTGCCAGCAGCCGATTCGGGACAGGGATTTTTAGCTCTGGAAACACCATATATTTT.

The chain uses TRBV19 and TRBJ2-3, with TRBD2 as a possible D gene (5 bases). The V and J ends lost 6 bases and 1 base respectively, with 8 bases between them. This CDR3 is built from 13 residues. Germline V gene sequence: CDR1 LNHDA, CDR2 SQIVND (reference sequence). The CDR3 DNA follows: TGTGCCAGTAGGTTCGGGGGCACAGATACGCAGTATTTT. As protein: CASRFGGTDTQYF.

The CDR3 coding sequence is TGTGCCAGTTCACTAGCGGGCGCCTCCTACGAGCAGTACTTC. Encoded protein: CASSLAGASYEQYF. The chain has TRBV19 and TRBJ2-7; 9 bases agree with TRBD2. The ends lost 8 bases at V and 0 bases at J; junction bases unmatched: 5. The CDR3 runs to 14 residues. CDR1 LNHDA and CDR2 SQIVND come from the germline V gene (reference sequence). Complete variable domain (other parts from reference TRBV19 and TRBJ2-7): DGGITQSPKYLFRKEGQNVTLSCEQNLNHDAMYWYRQDPGQGLRLIYYSQIVNDFQKGDIAEGYSVSREKKESFPLTVTSAQKNPTAFYLCASSLAGASYEQYFGPGTRLTVT.

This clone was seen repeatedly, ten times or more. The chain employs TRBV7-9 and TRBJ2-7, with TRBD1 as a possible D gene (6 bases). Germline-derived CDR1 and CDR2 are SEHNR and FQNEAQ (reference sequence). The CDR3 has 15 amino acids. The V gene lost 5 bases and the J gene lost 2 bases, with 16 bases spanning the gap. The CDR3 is CASSKSTGTTYEQYF. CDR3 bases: TGTGCCAGCAGCAAATCGACCGGGACAACCTACGAGCAGTACTTC.

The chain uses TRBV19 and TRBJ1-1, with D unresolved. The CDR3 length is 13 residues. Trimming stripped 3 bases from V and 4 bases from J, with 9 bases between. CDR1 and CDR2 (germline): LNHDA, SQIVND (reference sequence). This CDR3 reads CASSIKTPTEAFF. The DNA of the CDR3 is TGTGCCAGTAGTATTAAGACACCCACTGAAGCTTTCTTT.

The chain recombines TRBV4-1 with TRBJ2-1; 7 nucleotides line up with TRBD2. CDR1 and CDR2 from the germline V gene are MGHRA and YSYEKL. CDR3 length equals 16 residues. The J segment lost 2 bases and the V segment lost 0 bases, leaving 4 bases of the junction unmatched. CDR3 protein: CASSQDLLAAYNEQFF. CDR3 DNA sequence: TGCGCCAGCAGCCAAGATCTTCTAGCGGCCTACAATGAGCAGTTCTTC.

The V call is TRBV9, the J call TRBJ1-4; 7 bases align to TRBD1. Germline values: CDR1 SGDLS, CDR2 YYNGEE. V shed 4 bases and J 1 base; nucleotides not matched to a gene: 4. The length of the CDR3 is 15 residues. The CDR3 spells CASSTRQGTNEKLFF. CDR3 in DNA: TGTGCCAGCAGCACCCGACAGGGAACTAATGAAAAACTGTTTTTT.

The CDR3 DNA reads as TGTGCCAGCAGCGATTATGGGAGGGCCTCTTTTAATGAGCAGTTCTTC. Translated, it gives CASSDYGRASFNEQFF. The rearrangement links TRBV9 to TRBJ2-1, with TRBD2 matching 7 bases. Germline trimming cut 3 bases from V and 7 bases from J; bases unmatched to any gene: 13. Germline V gives CDR1 SGDLS, CDR2 YYNGEE. CDR3 length equals 16 residues.

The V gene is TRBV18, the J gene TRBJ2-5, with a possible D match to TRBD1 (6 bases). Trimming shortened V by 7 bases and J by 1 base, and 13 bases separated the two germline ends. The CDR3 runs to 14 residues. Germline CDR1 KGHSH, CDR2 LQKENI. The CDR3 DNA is TGTGCCAGCTGGGTCCTACAGGGCCAAGAGACCCAGTACTTC. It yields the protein CASWVLQGQETQYF. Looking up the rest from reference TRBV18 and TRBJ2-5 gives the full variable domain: NAGVMQNPRHLVRRRGQEARLRCSPMKGHSHVYWYRQLPEEGLKFMVYLQKENIIDESGMPKERFSAEFPKEGPSILRIQQVVRGDSAAYFCASWVLQGQETQYFGPGTRLLVL.

This chain's CDR3 is CASSETNTGELFF. The CDR3 DNA follows: TGCGCCAGCAGCGAGACTAACACCGGGGAGCTGTTTTTT. The J gene is TRBJ2-2, the V gene TRBV5-1; D unclear. Germline V lookup: CDR1 SGHRS, CDR2 YFSETQ. Trimming stripped 4 bases from V and 2 bases from J, with 6 bases between. The CDR3 runs 13 residues. The full variable domain, with the rest looked up from reference TRBV5-1 and TRBJ2-2, is KAGVTQTPRYLIKTRGQQVTLSCSPISGHRSVSWYQQTPGQGLQFLFEYFSETQRNKGNFPGRFSGRQFSNSRSEMNVSTLELGDSALYLCASSETNTGELFFGEGSRLTVL.

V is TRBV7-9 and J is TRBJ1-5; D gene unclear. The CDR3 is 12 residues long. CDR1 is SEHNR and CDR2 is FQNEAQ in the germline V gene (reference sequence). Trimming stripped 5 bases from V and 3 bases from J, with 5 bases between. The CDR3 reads CASSQHNQPQHF. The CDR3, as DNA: TGTGCCAGCAGCCAACACAATCAGCCCCAGCATTTT.

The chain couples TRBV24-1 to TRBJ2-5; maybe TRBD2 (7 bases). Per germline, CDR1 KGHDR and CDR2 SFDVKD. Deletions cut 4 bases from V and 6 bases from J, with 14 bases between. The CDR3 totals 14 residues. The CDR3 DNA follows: TGTGCCACCAGTGACCCGGGGAGGGGGAAGACCCAGTACTTC. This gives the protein CATSDPGRGKTQYF.

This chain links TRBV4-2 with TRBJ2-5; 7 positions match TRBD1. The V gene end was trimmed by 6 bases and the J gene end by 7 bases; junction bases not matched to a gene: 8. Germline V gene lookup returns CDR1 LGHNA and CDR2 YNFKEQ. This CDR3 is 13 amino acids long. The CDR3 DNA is TGTGCCAGCAGACCCGACAGGGTAGGGACCCAGTACTTC. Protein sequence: CASRPDRVGTQYF.

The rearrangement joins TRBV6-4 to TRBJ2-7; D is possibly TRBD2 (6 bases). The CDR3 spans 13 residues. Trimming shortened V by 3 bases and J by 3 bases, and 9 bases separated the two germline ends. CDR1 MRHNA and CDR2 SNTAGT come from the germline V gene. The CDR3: CASSEEGGYEQYF. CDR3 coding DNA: TGTGCCAGCAGTGAAGAGGGAGGCTACGAGCAGTACTTC.

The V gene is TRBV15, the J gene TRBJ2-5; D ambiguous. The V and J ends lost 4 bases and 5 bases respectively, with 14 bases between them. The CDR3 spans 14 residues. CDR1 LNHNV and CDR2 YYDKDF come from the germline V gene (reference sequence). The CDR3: CATSTDPGGETQYF. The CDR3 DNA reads TGTGCCACCAGCACAGACCCCGGCGGCGAGACCCAGTACTTC.

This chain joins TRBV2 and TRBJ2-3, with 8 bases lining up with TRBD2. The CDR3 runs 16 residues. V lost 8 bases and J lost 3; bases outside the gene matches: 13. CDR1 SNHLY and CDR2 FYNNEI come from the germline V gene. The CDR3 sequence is CASCEAGGGATDTQYF. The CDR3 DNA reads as TGTGCCAGCTGCGAGGCCGGGGGGGGAGCTACAGATACGCAGTATTTT. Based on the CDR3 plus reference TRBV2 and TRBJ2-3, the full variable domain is EPEVTQTPSHQVTQMGQEVILRCVPISNHLYFYWYRQILGQKVEFLVSFYNNEISEKSEIFDDQFSVERPDGSNFTLKIRSTKLEDSAMYFCASCEAGGGATDTQYFGPGTRLTVL.

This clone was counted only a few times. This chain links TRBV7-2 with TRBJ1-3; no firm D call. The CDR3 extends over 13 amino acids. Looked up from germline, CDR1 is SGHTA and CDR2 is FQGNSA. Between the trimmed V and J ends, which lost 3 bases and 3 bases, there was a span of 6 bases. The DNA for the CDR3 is TGTGCCAGCAGCTTTGGCGGTGGAAACACCATATATTTT. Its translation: CASSFGGGNTIYF.